This TCR beta chain derives from a study of response to subunit inactivated influenza vaccine. This clonotype was found a few times. V was clipped by 6 bases and J by 0 bases, with 22 bases between them. CDR1 and CDR2 (germline): MNHNS, SASEGT. The CDR3 length is 18 residues. TCRdb recomputed calls from the RT-PCR reads with MiXCR, one row per CDR3 protein. The sample consists of some 480,000 distinct CDR3 sequences, 9.5% to 12% of them appearing once. The receptor was isolated from a man between 45 and 60 years old who received an inactivated influenza vaccine. Sequencing used PBMCs from blood, obtained about 6 weeks after vaccination. The chain recombines TRBV6-1 with TRBJ2-3, with a weak D call TRBD1 (7 bases). The CDR3 is CASRERQGLLTSTDTQYF. Here the CDR3 DNA reads TGTGCCAGCAGGGAAAGACAGGGACTTCTCACTAGCACAGATACGCAGTATTTT.